These 21 T cell receptor beta chains were all obtained from the same sample, sequenced in a study of T cell repertoires in cytomegalovirus infection. No antigen has been assigned to these receptors. In TCRdb, the reads were re-called with MiXCR into one record per CDR3 protein. The table includes about 920,000 distinct CDR3 sequences, around 30% detected once. The starting material was cultured CD8+ T cells from PBMCs, obtained from culture after CMV antigen stimulation. The receptors were gathered from a human donor in good health (CMV status not recorded). Some clones in this sample may be carry-over from other donors' samples.

The chain links TRBV27 to TRBJ2-7; D not resolved. V dropped 3 bases and J dropped 6 bases, with 15 bases sitting between them. The V gene's germline CDR1 is MNHEY and CDR2 SMNVEV (reference sequence). The CDR3 sequence is 14 residues long. The CDR3 region is CASSLVPTVSEQYF. The CDR3 DNA reads TGTGCCAGCAGTTTGGTCCCCACCGTTTCCGAGCAGTACTTC.

A word on this clonotype: A much larger clone differs from this one at a single base, so this may be a read error. The rearrangement uses TRBV7-2 and TRBJ2-7; D is ambiguous. This CDR3 has 13 amino acids. From germline, CDR1 is SGHTA and CDR2 FQGNSA. Written as DNA, the CDR3 is TGTGCCAGCAGCTTAGAAGTGAACTACAAGCAGTACGTC. Its protein is CASSLEVNYKQYV.

V usage is TRBV5-4 and J usage is TRBJ1-2; no clear D. Germline lookup yields CDR1 SGHNT and CDR2 YYREEE (reference sequence). V dropped 4 bases and J dropped 0 bases, with 10 bases sitting between them. The CDR3 is 14 residues long. CDR3 bases: TGTGCCAGCAGCGGCGGAGGCCCTAACTATGGCTACACCTTC. It is translated as CASSGGGPNYGYTF. Full variable domain (missing parts from reference TRBV5-4 and TRBJ1-2): ETGVTQSPTHLIKTRGQQVTLRCSSQSGHNTVSWYQQALGQGPQFIFQYYREEENGRGNFPPRFSGLQFPNYSSELNVNALELDDSALYLCASSGGGPNYGYTFGSGTRLTVV.

A few counts support this clonotype. The chain links TRBV29-1 to TRBJ1-1; 12 positions agree with TRBD1. CDR3 length: 17 residues. The ends lost 6 bases at V and 3 bases at J; junction bases unmatched: 14. Germline CDR1 is SQVTM and CDR2 is ANQGSEA. The CDR3 sequence: CSVPPFRDRGQDTEAFF. DNA for the CDR3: TGCAGCGTCCCCCCTTTCCGGGACAGGGGGCAGGACACTGAAGCTTTCTTT.

The gene calls are TRBV12-3 or TRBV12-4 and TRBJ2-3, with D hard to call. Trimming shortened V by 8 bases and J by 9 bases, and 15 bases separated the two germline ends. CDR3 length equals 12 residues. CDR3 region: CASGQALVTQYF. The CDR3 DNA sequence: TGTGCCAGCGGCCAGGCTCTGGTGACGCAGTATTTT.

This clonotype has only one observation. The V and J genes are TRBV2 and TRBJ1-4, with D maybe TRBD1 (5 bases). There are 12 residues in the CDR3. Germline V gene sequence: CDR1 SNHLY, CDR2 FYNNEI. The V end was cut by 9 bases, the J end by 13 bases, with 18 bases between. The CDR3: CASSGGLGILFF. CDR3 nucleotides: TGTGCCAGTTCTGGGGGTCTCGGGATACTGTTTTTT.

The CDR3 is CASSYSRSLAGGPDYNEQFF. The CDR3 region has the DNA TGTGCCAGCAGTTACTCGAGGTCACTAGCGGGGGGGCCGGATTACAATGAGCAGTTCTTC. The V gene is TRBV6-6, the J gene TRBJ2-1; 13 bases agree with TRBD2. The germline V gene encodes CDR1 MNHNY and CDR2 SVGAGI (reference sequence). This CDR3 has 20 residues. V dropped 0 bases and J dropped 4; count of bases not matched to a gene: 12.

J is TRBJ1-5 and V is TRBV19; 7 positions match TRBD1. CDR3 length equals 16 residues. Germline V gene data show CDR1 as LNHDA and CDR2 as SQIVND (reference sequence). Germline trimming cut 5 bases from V and 6 bases from J; bases unmatched to any gene: 13. The CDR3 nucleotides are TGTGCCAGTAGTCCTGGGGGACAGTATCTGAGTCAGCCCCAGCATTTT. It is translated as CASSPGGQYLSQPQHF.

This rearrangement joins TRBV27 to TRBJ1-5; possibly TRBD1 for D (6 bases). Trimming stripped 3 bases from V and 2 bases from J, with 11 bases between. The CDR3 length is 15 residues. Germline CDR1 reads MNHEY; CDR2 reads SMNVEV (reference sequence). The CDR3, as DNA: TGTGCCAGCAGTTTCGGGGGGCTGGGCAATCAGCCCCAGCATTTT. Translating it yields CASSFGGLGNQPQHF.

This clonotype was detected many times. The chain joins TRBV12-3 or TRBV12-4 to TRBJ1-6; D is unclear. The CDR3 totals 17 residues. Trimming shortened V by 3 bases and J by 0 bases, and 12 bases separated the two germline ends. The CDR3 region has the DNA TGTGCCAGCAGTTTTGAGGCAAGGAGCTCCTATAATTCACCCCTCCACTTT. Protein sequence: CASSFEARSSYNSPLHF.

The rearrangement joins TRBV6-1 to TRBJ2-7; the D is unclear. Germline V gives CDR1 MNHNS, CDR2 SASEGT. Trimming took off 2 bases at V and 3 bases at J, with 8 bases between the two ends. The CDR3 has 13 amino acids. CDR3 protein: CASSEIPNYEQYF. CDR3 coding DNA: TGTGCCAGCAGTGAAATCCCCAACTACGAGCAGTACTTC.

Worth noting for this clonotype: Possible read error: a much larger clone is one base away. This chain uses TRBV7-3 with TRBJ1-2, with a weak D call TRBD1 (6 bases). The CDR3 has 14 amino acids. CDR1 and CDR2 from the germline V gene are SGHTA and FQGTGA. Trimming removed 3 bases from V and 7 bases from J, with 15 bases in between. CDR3 protein: CASSFWAGDPGYTF. The CDR3 nucleotides are TGTGCCAGCAGCTTCTGGGCAGGGGATCCTGGCTACACCTTC.

V usage is TRBV6-5 and J usage is TRBJ1-1; possibly TRBD1 for D (5 bases). The V gene lost 6 bases and the J gene lost 5 bases, with 13 bases spanning the gap. The CDR3 runs to 13 residues. CDR1 MNHEY and CDR2 SVGAGI come from the germline V gene. The CDR3 sequence is CASRGEGVTEAFF. In nucleotides, the CDR3 is TGTGCCAGCAGGGGGGAGGGAGTGACTGAAGCTTTCTTT.

Only a few counts were recorded for this clonotype. V and J are TRBV12-5 and TRBJ1-2; D remains unclear. The CDR3 loop spans 11 amino acids. In germline, CDR1 is LGHNT, CDR2 FRNRAP. Trimming took 3 bases from V and 7 from J, leaving 6 bases between them. CDR3 region: CASGFPRGYTF. The CDR3 nucleotides read TGTGCTAGTGGTTTTCCTCGTGGCTACACCTTC.

To note about this clonotype: The junction departs from the called germline gene at one end, perhaps through a read error. The chain carries TRBV6-1 and TRBJ2-1, with D possibly matching TRBD2 (6 bases). From germline, CDR1 is MNHNS and CDR2 SASEGT. The CDR3 covers 15 residues. Here the CDR3 reads CASSGDSVSYHEQFF. The CDR3 DNA reads TGTGCCAGCAGTGGGGACTCAGTCTCCTACCATGAGCAGTTCTTC.

The chain uses TRBV6-5 and TRBJ1-1, with D uncertain. With 4 bases removed from V and 1 base from J, the gap between germline ends came to 19 bases. Germline values: CDR1 MNHEY, CDR2 SVGAGI. The CDR3 loop spans 17 amino acids. CDR3 in amino acids: CASSFAPLPRGNTEAFF. In DNA form, the CDR3 reads TGTGCCAGCAGTTTTGCCCCCCTACCTCGGGGGAACACTGAAGCTTTCTTT.

The rearrangement links TRBV7-6 to TRBJ2-1; D gene unclear. V was clipped by 3 bases and J by 5 bases, with 8 bases between them. The V gene's germline CDR1 is SGHVS and CDR2 FNYEAQ. The CDR3 covers 13 residues. DNA for the CDR3: TGTGCCAGCAGCTTGGGCAGAAACAATGAGCAGTTCTTC. Translation gives CASSLGRNNEQFF.

This clonotype was counted a few times. The chain carries TRBV7-9 and TRBJ1-5; TRBD1 matches 7 bases. V lost 5 bases and J lost 2; bases outside the gene matches: 12. The length of the CDR3 is 17 residues. Looked up from germline, CDR1 is SEHNR and CDR2 is FQNEAQ (reference sequence). CDR3 nucleotides: TGTGCCAGCAGCCCCCAGGCCGACACAGGGGGCAATCAGCCCCAGCATTTT. As protein: CASSPQADTGGNQPQHF. The full variable domain, with the rest looked up from reference TRBV7-9 and TRBJ1-5, is DTGVSQNPRHKITKRGQNVTFRCDPISEHNRLYWYRQTLGQGPEFLTYFQNEAQLEKSRLLSDRFSAERPKGSFSTLEIQRTEQGDSAMYLCASSPQADTGGNQPQHFGDGTRLSIL.

The chain employs TRBV2 and TRBJ2-1, with a weak D call TRBD2 (6 bases). V was clipped by 6 bases and J by 9 bases, with 18 bases between them. The length of the CDR3 is 14 residues. Germline V gives CDR1 SNHLY, CDR2 FYNNEI. The CDR3 is CASREPRARGEQFF. The CDR3 nucleotides are TGTGCCAGCAGAGAACCGAGGGCGCGGGGTGAGCAGTTCTTC.

CDR3 sequence: CASSAGLAYEQYF. CDR3 DNA sequence: TGTGCCAGTAGTGCGGGACTAGCGTACGAGCAGTACTTC. V is TRBV19 and J is TRBJ2-7; 10 bases align to TRBD2. Unmatched junction bases numbered 2, after V lost 5 bases and J lost 4 bases. The CDR3 sequence is 13 residues long. Looked up from germline, CDR1 is LNHDA and CDR2 is SQIVND (reference sequence).

This sequence joins TRBV7-4 and TRBJ1-1, with TRBD1 identical over 8 bases. CDR3 length equals 15 residues. With V trimmed by 5 bases and J by 3 bases, 8 bases remained unmatched. Germline CDR1 is SGHVT and CDR2 is SQSDAQ. Here the CDR3 reads CASSPRRGRDTEAFF. DNA for the CDR3: TGTGCCAGCAGCCCGCGCAGGGGGCGGGACACTGAAGCTTTCTTT.